The entry that follows covers one TCR beta chain sequence. Its antigen is unidentified. The record originates from a study of graft-versus-host responses after intestinal transplantation. On the study more broadly: Tacrolimus plus steroids were given to all recipients for roughly three years, preceded by anti-thymocyte globulin induction. Whole-study results and caveats: Recipient marrow contained GvH clones, some of which appeared first in ileum or blood. High graft-versus-host to host-versus-graft clonal ratios were seen in allografts of patients with graft-donor T cell macrochimerism.

TCRdb's table, derived via immunoSEQ multiplex PCR, lists solely in-frame clones and lacks some. The sample carries about 110,000 clones, about 91% recorded once. The V end was cut by 2 bases, the J end by 5 bases, with 17 bases between. The germline CDR1 and CDR2 sequences are SGHRS and YFSETQ. The CDR3 has 15 amino acids. The chain recombines TRBV5-1 with TRBJ2-7; D is perhaps TRBD1 or TRBD2 (5 bases each). This receptor was taken from a human donor who was the organ donor for an intestinal transplant. This specimen was unstimulated CD4+ T cells sorted from spleen or lymph node cells, taken before transplant. The CDR3 is CASSLVGVRGDEQYF. The CDR3 DNA reads as TGCGCCAGCAGCTTAGTGGGAGTACGGGGCGACGAGCAGTACTTC.